This T cell receptor (beta chain) was documented in a study of HIV-infected children after antiretroviral therapy interruption. Study context: Children had CD4+ above 500, viral load below 50 copies/ml, either treatment arm. Study-wide points: Naive CD4+ sequences overlapped less between time points once interruption began. Sorted CD45RA+ naive cells might include minor non-naive CD45RA+ cells.

The TCR library was built from RNA with a 3' RACE protocol and unique molecular identifiers. TCRdb passed the 3' RACE reads through MiXCR, listing each CDR3 protein once. The table has about 86,000 distinct CDR3 sequences, about 6.3% seen once; the top ten hold 0.9% to 1.3%. Germline CDR1 reads SGHTA; CDR2 reads FQGTGA. This CDR3 spans 13 amino acids. The trim removed 10 bases at V and 5 bases at J, leaving 5 bases unmatched. This clonotype was found many times. The antigen is undetermined. Documented treatment: PENTA 11 planned treatment interruption arm or continuous ART arm. At least 24 weeks of at least three-drug ART, in children 2 to 15 years.

This TCR was sampled from a pool of human donors with HIV. Specimen: CD45RA+ CD4+ T cells from PBMCs, pooled from several time points, collected from a donor given antiretroviral therapy, either interrupted or continuous. The subset denotes: naive CD4+ CD45RA+ CD45RO- T cells. This rearrangement joins TRBV7-3 to TRBJ1-6; 7 bases agree with TRBD1. Here the CDR3 DNA reads TGTGCCACCCGGGACAGTCATAATTCACCCCTCCACTTT. Translation gives CATRDSHNSPLHF.